The following is a T cell receptor beta chain sequence with its context. The data originate from a study of blood T cell repertoires in COVID-19. About the research overall: Nucleic acid was either cDNA or gDNA, and it came from T cells, B-cell-depleted T cells, or PBMCs.

Original processing notes: Estimated nucleated cell counts came from reference gene primer amplification. Assay: immunoSEQ multiplex PCR; the TCRdb copy retains only in-frame clones and omits some. V and J calls and clone size are copied from that table; D and trimming were computed from the DNA. The sample includes about 76,000 clones, about 88% of them seen just once. This CDR3 has 17 residues. CDR1 is SGHAT, CDR2 FQNNGV, per germline. V shed 5 bases and J 0 bases; nucleotides not matched to a gene: 13. The chain is built from TRBV11-2 and TRBJ2-7, with TRBD2 matching over 7 bases. Input material: peripheral blood. The sequence came from a human donor in a cohort sampled during active COVID-19. The CDR3 here is CASSQWAHTSASYEQYF. For the CDR3, the DNA is TGTGCCAGCAGCCAATGGGCCCATACTAGCGCCTCCTACGAGCAGTACTTC.